Listed below are T cell receptor beta chains from one sample, sequenced in a study of technical replicates of blood from a few donors. Here immunoSEQ multiplex PCR was the method, and the copy in TCRdb shows in-frame clones only, minus some. The data contain tens of thousands of clones, approximately 95% of them singletons. The sample comprised T cells isolated from PBMCs. These receptors were obtained from a human donor in good health. Both conserved end residues are part of each CDR3. D genes are given only for firm matches. Clone size is shown for a subset of rows, as once, few, many or a class of expanded clone.

V gene: TRBV19
D gene: TRBD2
J gene: TRBJ2-7
clone size: NA
CDR3 DNA: TGTGCCAGTTCACTAGCGGGAGGTTACGAGCAGTACTTC
CDR3 protein: CASSLAGGYEQYF

V gene: TRBV29-1
D gene: TRBD2
J gene: TRBJ2-1
clone size: NA
CDR3 DNA: TGCAGCGTTGCAGGGTGGACTAGCCCACAAAAGGGGAGGAATGAGCAGTTCTTC
CDR3 protein: CSVAGWTSPQKGRNEQFF

V gene: TRBV27
D gene: TRBD1
J gene: TRBJ1-1
clone size: NA
CDR3 DNA: TGTGCCAGCAGTTTGCACAGGGGGGGGAACACTGAAGCTTTCTTT
CDR3 protein: CASSLHRGGNTEAFF

V gene: TRBV7-2
D gene: NA
J gene: TRBJ1-2
clone size: NA
CDR3 DNA: TGTGCCAGCAGCTCCGGACAGCGCGAACCTGGCTACACCTTC
CDR3 protein: CASSSGQREPGYTF

V gene: TRBV11-2
D gene: TRBD2
J gene: TRBJ2-3
clone size: NA
CDR3 DNA: TGTGCCAGCAGCCCCTATAGCGGGATAGGCACAGATACGCAGTATTTT
CDR3 protein: CASSPYSGIGTDTQYF

V gene: TRBV2
D gene: NA
J gene: TRBJ2-4
clone size: NA
CDR3 DNA: TGTGCCAGCAGGATTAGGGGCCCAGAGAGGAGCATTCAGTACTTC
CDR3 protein: CASRIRGPERSIQYF

V gene: TRBV10-3
D gene: TRBD1
J gene: TRBJ1-5
clone size: NA
CDR3 DNA: TGTGCCATCGGGACAGAGTACAATCAGCCCCAGCATTTT
CDR3 protein: CAIGTEYNQPQHF

V gene: TRBV28
D gene: NA
J gene: TRBJ1-2
clone size: NA
CDR3 DNA: TGTGCCAGCAGTTTAGCGAGTCCCCGGGGAGGCTACACCTTC
CDR3 protein: CASSLASPRGGYTF

V gene: TRBV19
D gene: TRBD2
J gene: TRBJ2-7
clone size: NA
CDR3 DNA: TGTGCCAGTAGTATAACGGCTAGCGGGAGCTCTAGCTCCTACGAGCAGTACTTC
CDR3 protein: CASSITASGSSSSYEQYF

V gene: TRBV5-1
D gene: TRBD2
J gene: TRBJ2-3
clone size: NA
CDR3 DNA: TGCGCCAGCAGCTTAGCGGGAGGGCCATCGGATACGCAGTATTTT
CDR3 protein: CASSLAGGPSDTQYF

V gene: TRBV27
D gene: NA
J gene: TRBJ1-1
clone size: NA
CDR3 DNA: TGTGCCAGCAGTTTGAGCCGAGGGCGGACTGAAGCTTTCTTT
CDR3 protein: CASSLSRGRTEAFF

V gene: TRBV19
D gene: NA
J gene: TRBJ1-1
clone size: NA
CDR3 DNA: TGTGCCAGTAGTATAACAGGGTTGTACACTGAAGCTTTCTTT
CDR3 protein: CASSITGLYTEAFF

V gene: TRBV27
D gene: NA
J gene: TRBJ1-4
clone size: once
CDR3 DNA: TGTGCCAGCAGTTTCAGGGTAAAGGAAAAACTGTTTTTT
CDR3 protein: CASSFRVKEKLFF

V gene: TRBV7-7
D gene: TRBD1
J gene: TRBJ2-3
clone size: NA
CDR3 DNA: TGTGCCAGCAGCTCGGGGACAGGCCGCACAGATACGCAGTATTTT
CDR3 protein: CASSSGTGRTDTQYF

V gene: TRBV7-2
D gene: TRBD1
J gene: TRBJ2-5
clone size: NA
CDR3 DNA: TGTGCCAGCAGACGGTCTGGACAGGGCGGTGAGACCCAGTACTTC
CDR3 protein: CASRRSGQGGETQYF

V gene: TRBV19
D gene: NA
J gene: TRBJ1-5
clone size: once
CDR3 DNA: TGTGCCAGTAGCGTCAGGGGTTATCAGCCCCAGCATTTT
CDR3 protein: CASSVRGYQPQHF

V gene: TRBV19
D gene: TRBD1
J gene: TRBJ2-7
clone size: NA
CDR3 DNA: TGTGCCACTCAACCGACGGGGGACAGGGAGATCTACGAGCAGTACTTC
CDR3 protein: CATQPTGDREIYEQYF

V gene: TRBV5-1
D gene: NA
J gene: TRBJ2-1
clone size: NA
CDR3 DNA: TGCGCCAGCAGCTTAGGGGAGGGGGTCTACAATGAGCAGTTCTTC
CDR3 protein: CASSLGEGVYNEQFF

V gene: TRBV4-3
D gene: NA
J gene: TRBJ1-5
clone size: once
CDR3 DNA: TGCGCCAGCAGCCAAGAATTACAGGGTCAGCCCCAGCATTTT
CDR3 protein: CASSQELQGQPQHF

V gene: TRBV10-1
D gene: NA
J gene: TRBJ2-1
clone size: NA
CDR3 DNA: TGCGCCAGCAATTCCCGGGACACCCTAAAGGGTAATGAGCAGTTCTTC
CDR3 protein: CASNSRDTLKGNEQFF

V gene: TRBV6-5
D gene: TRBD2
J gene: TRBJ2-1
clone size: NA
CDR3 DNA: TGTGCCAGCAGCCAGACTAGCGGAACCTACAATGAGCAGTTCTTC
CDR3 protein: CASSQTSGTYNEQFF

V gene: TRBV10-1
D gene: TRBD1
J gene: TRBJ2-3
clone size: NA
CDR3 DNA: TGCGCCAGCGCCGGGACAGGGGGCAAGGGGGATACGCAGTATTTT
CDR3 protein: CASAGTGGKGDTQYF

V gene: TRBV7-9
D gene: TRBD1
J gene: TRBJ1-2
clone size: NA
CDR3 DNA: TGTGCCAGCAGTCGCCGGACAGGGTCCCTTAGCTACACCTTC
CDR3 protein: CASSRRTGSLSYTF

V gene: TRBV7-2
D gene: NA
J gene: TRBJ2-1
clone size: NA
CDR3 DNA: TGTGCCAGCAGCGTAGCTCTAGGTGGAGGCTTCTACAATGAGCAGTTCTTC
CDR3 protein: CASSVALGGGFYNEQFF

V gene: TRBV7-7
D gene: TRBD2
J gene: TRBJ2-1
clone size: NA
CDR3 DNA: TGTGCCAGCAGCTATATGGGACTAGCGGGAGATGAGCAGTTCTTC
CDR3 protein: CASSYMGLAGDEQFF

V gene: TRBV5-1
D gene: NA
J gene: TRBJ2-2
clone size: NA
CDR3 DNA: TGCGCCAGCAGCTTGTATACAGGGACCTCCACCGGGGAGCTGTTTTTT
CDR3 protein: CASSLYTGTSTGELFF

V gene: TRBV6-4
D gene: NA
J gene: TRBJ2-1
clone size: NA
CDR3 DNA: TGTGCCAGCAGTCCGGCGGGGCGTTACAATGAGCAGTTCTTC
CDR3 protein: CASSPAGRYNEQFF

V gene: TRBV5-5
D gene: NA
J gene: TRBJ1-3
clone size: NA
CDR3 DNA: TGTGCCAGCAGCTTGGGCGGGAGGGAGACTGGAAACACCATATATTTT
CDR3 protein: CASSLGGRETGNTIYF

V gene: TRBV5-4
D gene: TRBD1
J gene: TRBJ1-1
clone size: NA
CDR3 DNA: TGTGCCAGCAGCCCAAGGACAGGTCGGGACACTGAAGCTTTCTTT
CDR3 protein: CASSPRTGRDTEAFF

V gene: TRBV28
D gene: NA
J gene: TRBJ1-5
clone size: NA
CDR3 DNA: TGTGCCAGCAGTTTAGAGGCAGGGATGTACAATCAGCCCCAGCATTTT
CDR3 protein: CASSLEAGMYNQPQHF

V gene: TRBV5-6
D gene: TRBD2
J gene: TRBJ2-1
clone size: NA
CDR3 DNA: TGTGCCAGCAGCCACCGGGGGGGCCATGAGCAGTTCTTC
CDR3 protein: CASSHRGGHEQFF

V gene: TRBV4-3
D gene: TRBD2
J gene: TRBJ2-7
clone size: NA
CDR3 DNA: TGCGCCAGCAGCCATTTAGCGGGAGAAAGCTACGAGCAGTACTTC
CDR3 protein: CASSHLAGESYEQYF

V gene: TRBV9
D gene: NA
J gene: TRBJ2-7
clone size: NA
CDR3 DNA: TGTGCCAGCAGCCCCAGCGGCCGGCCCGGCGAGCAGTACTTC
CDR3 protein: CASSPSGRPGEQYF

V gene: TRBV4-1
D gene: NA
J gene: TRBJ1-5
clone size: NA
CDR3 DNA: TGCGCCAGCAGCCAGGCCGTCGATAGCAATCAGCCCCAGCATTTT
CDR3 protein: CASSQAVDSNQPQHF

V gene: TRBV7-6
D gene: NA
J gene: TRBJ2-2
clone size: NA
CDR3 DNA: TGTGCCAGCAGCTTAGTCCTAACCGGGGAGCTGTTTTTT
CDR3 protein: CASSLVLTGELFF

V gene: TRBV4-2
D gene: TRBD2
J gene: TRBJ2-5
clone size: NA
CDR3 DNA: TGTGCCAGCAGCTACGTTCGTAGAGGACTAGCGGAAGAGACCCAGTACTTC
CDR3 protein: CASSYVRRGLAEETQYF

V gene: TRBV7-3
D gene: NA
J gene: TRBJ2-1
clone size: NA
CDR3 DNA: TGTGCCAGCAGCTCAACTAGCCGGCAGTTCTTC
CDR3 protein: CASSSTSRQFF

V gene: TRBV4-2
D gene: NA
J gene: TRBJ2-5
clone size: NA
CDR3 DNA: TGTGCCAGCAGCCAAGATAATGGTGGCAGGCCCTTGGCCGAAACTCGAAAAGAGACCCAGTACTTC
CDR3 protein: CASSQDNGGRPLAETRKETQYF

V gene: TRBV7-9
D gene: TRBD1
J gene: TRBJ1-5
clone size: once
CDR3 DNA: TGTGCCGTTGCCTCGGGACAGGCGGGAAAAGGAAGCAATCAGCCCCAGCATTTT
CDR3 protein: CAVASGQAGKGSNQPQHF

V gene: TRBV5-1
D gene: NA
J gene: TRBJ2-7
clone size: once
CDR3 DNA: TGCGCCAGCAGCTTGGACAGTACCTACGAGCAGTACTTC
CDR3 protein: CASSLDSTYEQYF

V gene: TRBV19
D gene: NA
J gene: TRBJ2-7
clone size: NA
CDR3 DNA: TGTGCCAGTAGTATAGCCTCCTGGACAGAAACTTCCTACGAGCAGTACTTC
CDR3 protein: CASSIASWTETSYEQYF